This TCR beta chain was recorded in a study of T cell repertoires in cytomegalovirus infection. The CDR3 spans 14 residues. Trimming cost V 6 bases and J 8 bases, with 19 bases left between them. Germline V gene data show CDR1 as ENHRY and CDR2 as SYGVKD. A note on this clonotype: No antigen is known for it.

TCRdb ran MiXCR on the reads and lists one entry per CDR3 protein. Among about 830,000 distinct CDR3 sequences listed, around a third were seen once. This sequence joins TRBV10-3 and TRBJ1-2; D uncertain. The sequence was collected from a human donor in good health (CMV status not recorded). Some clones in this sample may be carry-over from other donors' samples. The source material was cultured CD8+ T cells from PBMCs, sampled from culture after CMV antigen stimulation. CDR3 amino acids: CAIRLDLDRQGYTF. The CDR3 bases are TGTGCCATCAGACTAGACCTCGACCGTCAGGGCTACACCTTC.